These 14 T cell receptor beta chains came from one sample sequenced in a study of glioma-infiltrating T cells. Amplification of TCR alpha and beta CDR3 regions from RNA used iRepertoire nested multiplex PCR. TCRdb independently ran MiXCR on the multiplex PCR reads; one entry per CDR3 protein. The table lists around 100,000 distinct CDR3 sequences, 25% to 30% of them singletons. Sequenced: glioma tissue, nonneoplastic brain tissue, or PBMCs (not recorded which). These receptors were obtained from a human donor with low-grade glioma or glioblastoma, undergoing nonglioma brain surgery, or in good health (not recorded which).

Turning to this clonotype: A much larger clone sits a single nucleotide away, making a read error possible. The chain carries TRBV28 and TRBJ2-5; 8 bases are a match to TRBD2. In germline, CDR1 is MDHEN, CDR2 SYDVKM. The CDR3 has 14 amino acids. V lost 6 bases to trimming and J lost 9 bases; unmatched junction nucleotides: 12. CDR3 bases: TGTGCCAGCAGCCTAGTGATTAGCGGGGAGGCCCAGTACTTC. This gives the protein CASSLVISGEAQYF. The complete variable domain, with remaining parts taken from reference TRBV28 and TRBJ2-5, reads DVKVTQSSRYLVKRTGEKVFLECVQDMDHENMFWYRQDPGLGLRLIYFSYDVKMKEKGDIPEGYSVSREKKERFSLILESASTNQTSMYLCASSLVISGEAQYFGPGTRLLVL.

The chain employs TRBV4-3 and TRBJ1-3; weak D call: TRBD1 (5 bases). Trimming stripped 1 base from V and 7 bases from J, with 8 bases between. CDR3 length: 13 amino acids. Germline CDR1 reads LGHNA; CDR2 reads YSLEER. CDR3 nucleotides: TGCGCCAGCAGCCAAGGAGGGGATAACACCATATATTTT. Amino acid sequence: CASSQGGDNTIYF.

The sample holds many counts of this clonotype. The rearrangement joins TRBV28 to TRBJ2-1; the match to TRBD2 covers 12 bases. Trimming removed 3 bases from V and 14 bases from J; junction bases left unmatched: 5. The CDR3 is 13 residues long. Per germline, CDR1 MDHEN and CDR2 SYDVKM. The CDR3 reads CASSLGLAGFKFF. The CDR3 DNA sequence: TGTGCCAGCAGTTTGGGACTAGCGGGTTTCAAGTTCTTC.

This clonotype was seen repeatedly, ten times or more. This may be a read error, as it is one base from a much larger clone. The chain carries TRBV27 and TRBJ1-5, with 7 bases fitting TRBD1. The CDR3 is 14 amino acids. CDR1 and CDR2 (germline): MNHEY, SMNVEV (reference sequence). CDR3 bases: TGTACCAGCAGACCGGACAGGCCTAATCAGCCCCAGCATTTT. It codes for CTSRPDRPNQPQHF.

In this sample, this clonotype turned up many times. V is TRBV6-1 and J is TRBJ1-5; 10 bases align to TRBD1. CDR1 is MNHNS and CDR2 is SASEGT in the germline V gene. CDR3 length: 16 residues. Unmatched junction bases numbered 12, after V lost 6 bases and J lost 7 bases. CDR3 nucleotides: TGTGCCAGCAGGGATTCCGGGACAGGGGAGCACCAGCCCCAGCATTTT. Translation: CASRDSGTGEHQPQHF.

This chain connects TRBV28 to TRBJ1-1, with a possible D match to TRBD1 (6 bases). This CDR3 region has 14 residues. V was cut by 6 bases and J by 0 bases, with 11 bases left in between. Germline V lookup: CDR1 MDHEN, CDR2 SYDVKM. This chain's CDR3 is CASSFRTVNTEAFF. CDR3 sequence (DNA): TGTGCCAGCAGCTTTCGGACAGTGAACACTGAAGCTTTCTTT. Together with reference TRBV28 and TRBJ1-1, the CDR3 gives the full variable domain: DVKVTQSSRYLVKRTGEKVFLECVQDMDHENMFWYRQDPGLGLRLIYFSYDVKMKEKGDIPEGYSVSREKKERFSLILESASTNQTSMYLCASSFRTVNTEAFFGQGTRLTVV.

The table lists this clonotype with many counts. This chain's CDR3 is CSGATGNEQYF. The CDR3 DNA is TGCAGCGGCGCGACAGGAAACGAGCAGTACTTC. The chain links TRBV29-1 to TRBJ2-7; TRBD1 is a possible D gene (6 bases). This CDR3 region has 11 residues. The V gene's germline CDR1 is SQVTM and CDR2 ANQGSEA. Trimming pared 7 bases from V and 5 bases from J, leaving 12 bases between.

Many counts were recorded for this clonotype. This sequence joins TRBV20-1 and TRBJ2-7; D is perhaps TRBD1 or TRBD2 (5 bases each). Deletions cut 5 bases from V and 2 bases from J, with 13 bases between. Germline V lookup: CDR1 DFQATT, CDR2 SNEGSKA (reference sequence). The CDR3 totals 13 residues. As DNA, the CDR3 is TGCAGTGCTGTGGGACCAGCCCCCTACGAGCAGTACTTC. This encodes CSAVGPAPYEQYF.

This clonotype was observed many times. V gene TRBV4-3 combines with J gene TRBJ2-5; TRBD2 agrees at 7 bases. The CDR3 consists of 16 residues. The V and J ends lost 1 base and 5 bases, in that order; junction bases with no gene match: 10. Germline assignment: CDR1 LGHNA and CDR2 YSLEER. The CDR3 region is CASSQGGRLAGETQYF. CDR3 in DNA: TGCGCCAGCAGCCAAGGCGGGCGACTAGCCGGGGAGACCCAGTACTTC.

The CDR3 reads CASSASHGAGANVLTF. Written as DNA, the CDR3 is TGTGCCAGCAGTGCCTCACATGGGGCTGGGGCCAACGTCCTGACTTTC. The chain links TRBV6-4 to TRBJ2-6, with D unclear. Germline values: CDR1 MRHNA, CDR2 SNTAGT. Trimming stripped 4 bases from V and 2 bases from J, with 12 bases between. This CDR3 contains 16 residues.

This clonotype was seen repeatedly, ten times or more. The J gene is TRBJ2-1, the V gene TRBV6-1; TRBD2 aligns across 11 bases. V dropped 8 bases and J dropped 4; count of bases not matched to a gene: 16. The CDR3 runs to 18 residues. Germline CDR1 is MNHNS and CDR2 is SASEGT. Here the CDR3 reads CASGSSGGESRVYNEQFF. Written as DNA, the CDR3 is TGTGCCAGCGGGAGTAGCGGGGGGGAATCGCGAGTTTACAATGAGCAGTTCTTC.

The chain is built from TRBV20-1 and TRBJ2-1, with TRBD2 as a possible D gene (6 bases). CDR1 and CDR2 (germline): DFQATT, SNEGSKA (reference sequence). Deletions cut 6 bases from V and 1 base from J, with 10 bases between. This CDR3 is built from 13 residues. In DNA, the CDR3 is TGCAGTGCCGGGACTTTGTCCTACAATGAGCAGTTCTTC. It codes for CSAGTLSYNEQFF.

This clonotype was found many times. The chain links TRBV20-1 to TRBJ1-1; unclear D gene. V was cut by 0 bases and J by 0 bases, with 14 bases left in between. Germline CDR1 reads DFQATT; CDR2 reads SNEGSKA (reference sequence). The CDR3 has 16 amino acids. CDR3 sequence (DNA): TGCAGTGCTAGAGATAGAGATTGGGGTATGAACACTGAAGCTTTCTTT. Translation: CSARDRDWGMNTEAFF.

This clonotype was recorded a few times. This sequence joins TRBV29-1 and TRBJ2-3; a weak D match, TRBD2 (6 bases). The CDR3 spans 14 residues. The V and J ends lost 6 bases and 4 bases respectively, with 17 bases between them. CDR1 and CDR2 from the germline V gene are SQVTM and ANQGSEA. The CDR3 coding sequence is TGCAGCGTCAAGGCGGCGGGGTATTCAGATACGCAGTATTTT. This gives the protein CSVKAAGYSDTQYF.